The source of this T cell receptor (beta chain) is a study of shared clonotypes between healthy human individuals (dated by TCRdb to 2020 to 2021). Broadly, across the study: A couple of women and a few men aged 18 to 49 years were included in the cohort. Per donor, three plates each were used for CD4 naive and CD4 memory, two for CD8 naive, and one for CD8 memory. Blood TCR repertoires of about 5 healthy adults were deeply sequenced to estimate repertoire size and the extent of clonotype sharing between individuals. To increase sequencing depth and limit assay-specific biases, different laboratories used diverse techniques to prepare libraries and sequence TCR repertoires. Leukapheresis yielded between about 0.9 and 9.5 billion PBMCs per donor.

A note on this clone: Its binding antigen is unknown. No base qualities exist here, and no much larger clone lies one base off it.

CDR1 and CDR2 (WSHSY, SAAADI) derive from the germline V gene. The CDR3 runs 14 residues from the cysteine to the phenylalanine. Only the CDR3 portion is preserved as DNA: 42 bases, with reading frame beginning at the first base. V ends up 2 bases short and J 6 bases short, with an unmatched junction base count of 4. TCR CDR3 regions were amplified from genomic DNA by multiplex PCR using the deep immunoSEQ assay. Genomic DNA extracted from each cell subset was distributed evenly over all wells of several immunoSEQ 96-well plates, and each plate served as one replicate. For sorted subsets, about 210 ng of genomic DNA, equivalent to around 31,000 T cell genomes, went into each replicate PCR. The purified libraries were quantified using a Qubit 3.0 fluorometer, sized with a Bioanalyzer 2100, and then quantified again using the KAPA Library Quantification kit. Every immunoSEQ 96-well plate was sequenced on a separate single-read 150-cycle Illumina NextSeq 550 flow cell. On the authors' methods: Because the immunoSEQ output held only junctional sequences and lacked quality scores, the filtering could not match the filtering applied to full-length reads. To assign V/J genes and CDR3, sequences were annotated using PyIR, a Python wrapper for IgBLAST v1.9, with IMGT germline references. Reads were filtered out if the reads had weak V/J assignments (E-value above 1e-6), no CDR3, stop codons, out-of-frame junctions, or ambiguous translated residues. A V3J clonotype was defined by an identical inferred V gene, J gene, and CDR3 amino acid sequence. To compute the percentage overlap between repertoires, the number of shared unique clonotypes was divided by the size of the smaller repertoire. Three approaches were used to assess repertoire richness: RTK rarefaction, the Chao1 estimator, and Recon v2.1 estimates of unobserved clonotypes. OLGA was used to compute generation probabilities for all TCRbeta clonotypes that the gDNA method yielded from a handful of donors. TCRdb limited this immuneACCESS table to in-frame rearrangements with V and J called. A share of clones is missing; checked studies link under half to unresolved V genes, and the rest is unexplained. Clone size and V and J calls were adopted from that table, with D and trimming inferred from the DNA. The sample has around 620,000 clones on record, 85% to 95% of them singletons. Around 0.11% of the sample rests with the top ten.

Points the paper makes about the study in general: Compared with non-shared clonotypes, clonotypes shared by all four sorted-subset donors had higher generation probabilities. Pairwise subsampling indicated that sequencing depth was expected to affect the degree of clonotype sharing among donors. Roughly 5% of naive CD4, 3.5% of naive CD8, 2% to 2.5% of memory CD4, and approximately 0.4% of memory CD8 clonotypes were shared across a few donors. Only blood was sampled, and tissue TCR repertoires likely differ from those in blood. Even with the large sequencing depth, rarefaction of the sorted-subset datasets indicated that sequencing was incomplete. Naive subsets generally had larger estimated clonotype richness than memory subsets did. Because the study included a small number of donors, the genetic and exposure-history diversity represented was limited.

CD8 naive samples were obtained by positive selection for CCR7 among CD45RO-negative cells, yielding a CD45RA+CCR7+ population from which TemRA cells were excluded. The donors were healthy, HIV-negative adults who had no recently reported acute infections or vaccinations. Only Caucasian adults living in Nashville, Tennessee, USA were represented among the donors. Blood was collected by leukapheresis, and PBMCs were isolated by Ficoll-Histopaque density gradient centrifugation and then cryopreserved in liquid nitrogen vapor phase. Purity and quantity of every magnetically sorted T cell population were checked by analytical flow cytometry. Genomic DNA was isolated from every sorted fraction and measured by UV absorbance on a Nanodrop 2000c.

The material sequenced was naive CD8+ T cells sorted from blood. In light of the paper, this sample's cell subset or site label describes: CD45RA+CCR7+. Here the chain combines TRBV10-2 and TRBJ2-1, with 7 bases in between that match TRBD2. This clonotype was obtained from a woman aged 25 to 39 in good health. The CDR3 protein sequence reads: CASSEVGRGNEQFF. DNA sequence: TGCGCCAGCAGTGAGGTGGGGAGGGGCAATGAGCAGTTCTTC.